This TCR beta chain was obtained from a study of PD-1 blockade in classical Hodgkin lymphoma (dated by TCRdb to the early 2020s). Broadly, across the study: Nivolumab dosing was 3 mg/kg intravenously every 2 weeks, continuing until either disease progression or unacceptable toxicity. The study used TCR beta sequencing and CyTOF to define a peripheral blood immune signature of response to PD-1 blockade in classical Hodgkin lymphoma. General conclusions and limits of the study: The study covered only a single clinical trial cohort, and the causes of the repertoire differences, possibly disease activity or prior therapy, were still not defined. Baseline TCR diversity was reported as lower in newly diagnosed patients than in healthy donors, and lower still in relapsed/refractory patients. Diversity was lower in patients who began nivolumab less than 1 year after ASCT, so these patients were left out of later analyses to avoid confounding by immune reconstitution. Trial patients with a complete response had baseline diversity similar to that of newly diagnosed patients, while partial responders and progressors had significantly lower diversity. CD4+ but not CD8+ TCR diversity rose significantly by C4D1 (p=0.0027 vs p=0.16), most apparent in complete responders (p=0.02).

The CDR3 has 15 amino acids, counting the end cysteine and phenylalanine. The sequence is cut down to CDR3 DNA, 45 bases in frame from base 1. For CDR1 and CDR2, the germline V gene (reference sequence) lists SEHNR and FQNEAQ. Details on this clone: Its antigen remains unidentified. The junction and the germline gene differ at one end; a read error may be behind it.

The Qiagen DNeasy kit was used to extract genomic DNA both from unsorted PBMCs and from the negatively selected CD4+ and CD8+ fractions. Using primers that anneal to V and J segments, immunoSEQ multiplex PCR amplified the TCR beta CDR3 regions. Amplification bias was minimized using a synthetic immune receptor repertoire, and residual bias was removed computationally after sequencing. Per the source publication's procedure: Repertoire diversity was quantified as the Shannon entropy index using custom Python scripts. Unsorted, CD4+ and CD8+ repertoires were examined separately, except in combined analyses, for which CD4+ and CD8+ sequences were merged in silico. Clonal expansion was defined as at least a 2-fold frequency increase after treatment relative to C1D1, with a pseudocount of 0.5 for undetected baseline clones. Singleton clones were defined as clones with 0 or 1 copy at C1D1, and non-singleton clones were defined as clones with 2 or more copies. Clones expanded in unsorted samples were annotated as CD4+, CD8+ or unknown by matching protein sequences in sorted samples from the same patient. Diversity changes from C1D1 to C4D1 were tested in paired samples using Wilcoxon tests. In its TCRdb copy, this immuneACCESS table keeps in-frame sequences only and misses some clones. Where compared with another copy, unresolved V genes explain less than half of these, and the others have no known cause. V and J calls and clone size come straight from that table; D and trimming were deduced from the DNA. The sample data list over 10,000 clones, and 91% of these were observed just once. Jointly, the top ten make up about 10% of the sample.

Sample time point, as interpreted from the label and publication: cycle 1 day 1 (C1D1), immediately before nivolumab initiation. Relapse after autologous stem cell transplantation had occurred in all trial patients, and cohorts A, B and C were distinguished by prior brentuximab vedotin exposure. The trial cohort included fewer than 60 patients with relapsed/refractory classical Hodgkin lymphoma, and each patient had a best overall response of complete response, partial response or progressive disease. Trial patients were treated with single-agent nivolumab in the multi-cohort phase II CheckMate 205 trial. Best overall response was determined by an independent review committee according to the 2007 International Working Group response criteria. Trial PBMCs were obtained immediately prior to nivolumab initiation (C1D1) and on therapy at cycle 2 day 1 and cycle 4 day 1. Peripheral blood was collected in 8 mL Vacutainer Cell Preparation Tubes, from which PBMCs were isolated by centrifugation and then cryopreserved.

The clonotype originates from a human donor with classical Hodgkin lymphoma. Specimen: peripheral blood mononuclear cells (PBMCs), collected at baseline. The sequence joins TRBV7-9 to TRBJ1-2; 7 of the junction bases match TRBD1. DNA sequence: TGTGCCAACAGCTCCCGGGACAGACCTAACTATGGCTACACCTTC. This yields the protein CANSSRDRPNYGYTF.